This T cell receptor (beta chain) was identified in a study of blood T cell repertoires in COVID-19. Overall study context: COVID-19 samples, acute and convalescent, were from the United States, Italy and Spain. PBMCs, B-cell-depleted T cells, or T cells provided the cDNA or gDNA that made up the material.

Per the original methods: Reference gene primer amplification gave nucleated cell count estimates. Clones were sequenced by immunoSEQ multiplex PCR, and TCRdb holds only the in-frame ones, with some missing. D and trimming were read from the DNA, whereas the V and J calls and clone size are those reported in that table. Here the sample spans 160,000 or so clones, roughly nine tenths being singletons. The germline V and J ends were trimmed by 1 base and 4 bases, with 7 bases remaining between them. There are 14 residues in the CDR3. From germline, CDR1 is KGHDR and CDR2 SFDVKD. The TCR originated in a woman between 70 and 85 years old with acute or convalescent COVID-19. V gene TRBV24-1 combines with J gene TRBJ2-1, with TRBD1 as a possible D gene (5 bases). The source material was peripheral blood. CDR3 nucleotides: TGTGCCACCAGTGATTTACGACAGTACAATGAGCAGTTCTTC. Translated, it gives CATSDLRQYNEQFF.